These T cell receptor beta chains were read from a single sample in a study of blood T cell repertoires in COVID-19. Libraries were prepared by immunoSEQ multiplex PCR; TCRdb keeps only in-frame clonotypes and omits some of them. This table has approximately 210,000 clones, approximately 78% appearing once. Sequenced material: peripheral blood. The receptor source for this set is a woman aged 40 to 49 with acute or convalescent COVID-19. Each CDR3 is given with its conserved first and last residue. A D gene is named only where the DNA matches it firmly. Size values are once, few and many counts, or a class for expanded clones, and some rows have none.

>TRBJ1-2|NA|TRBV3-1/TRBV3-2|NA
CASSQAPGTNYGYTF
TGTGCCAGCAGCCAAGCCCCAGGGACTAACTATGGCTACACCTTC
>TRBJ2-6|NA|TRBV7-2|NA
CASSLVGSGAGANVLTF
TGTGCCAGCAGCTTAGTGGGCTCAGGGGCTGGGGCCAACGTCCTGACTTTC
>TRBJ2-2|NA|TRBV12-3/TRBV12-4|NA
CASSLDGTGELFF
TGTGCCAGCAGTTTAGACGGCACCGGGGAGCTGTTTTTT
>TRBJ1-1|NA|TRBV6-2/TRBV6-3|NA
CASSTGGVAAFF
TGTGCCAGCAGTACAGGTGGGGTTGCGGCTTTCTTT
>TRBJ2-1|NA|TRBV27|NA
CASSPQGRNEQFF
TGTGCCAGCAGCCCACAGGGCAGAAATGAGCAGTTCTTC
>TRBJ1-1|NA|TRBV25-1|TRBD1
CASSGDRGYTEAFF
TGTGCCAGCAGTGGGGACAGGGGGTACACTGAAGCTTTCTTT
>TRBJ1-3|NA|TRBV7-8|NA
CASSPQGFSTGNTIYF
TGTGCCAGCAGCCCTCAGGGGTTTAGTACTGGAAACACCATATATTTT
>TRBJ2-7|NA|TRBV10-3|TRBD1
CAITDRGYEQYF
TGTGCCATCACGGACAGGGGTTACGAGCAGTACTTC
>TRBJ1-5|NA|TRBV12-3/TRBV12-4|TRBD1
CASSWTGNQPQHF
TGTGCCAGCAGTTGGACAGGGAATCAGCCCCAGCATTTT
>TRBJ1-6|NA|TRBV6-1|TRBD1
CASSERGTALNSPLHF
TGTGCCAGCAGTGAACGGGGGACAGCCCTTAATTCACCCCTCCACTTT
>TRBJ1-2|once|TRBV29-1|TRBD1
CSVLSLLTGVEAHTF
TGCAGCGTCTTATCCCTCCTGACAGGGGTAGAAGCCCACACCTTC
>TRBJ2-7|few|TRBV2|TRBD1
CASGQGTYEQYF
TGTGCCAGCGGACAGGGTACCTACGAGCAGTACTTC
>TRBJ1-3|NA|TRBV10-2|NA
CASSDIGSSGNTIYF
TGCGCCAGCAGTGATATAGGGAGCTCTGGAAACACCATATATTTT
>TRBJ1-5|NA|TRBV5-6|NA
CASSLGAGIDQPQHF
TGTGCCAGCAGCTTGGGGGCGGGAATCGATCAGCCCCAGCATTTT
>TRBJ1-3|once|TRBV7-2|NA
CASSLGAHSGNTIYF
TGTGCCAGCAGCTTAGGGGCTCACTCTGGAAACACCATATATTTT
>TRBJ2-1|NA|TRBV11-2|TRBD2
CASGKAGGLNEQFF
TGTGCCAGCGGTAAAGCGGGAGGGCTAAATGAGCAGTTCTTC
>TRBJ2-5|NA|TRBV5-1|TRBD1
CASSWGTGQETQYF
TGCGCCAGCAGCTGGGGGACAGGGCAAGAGACCCAGTACTTC
>TRBJ2-7|NA|TRBV30|NA
CAWKTTYLGEQYF
TGTGCCTGGAAAACCACCTATCTCGGGGAGCAGTACTTC
>TRBJ1-2|NA|TRBV20-1|NA
CSASGWSSGGMNYGYTF
TGCAGTGCTAGTGGCTGGTCGAGCGGGGGGATGAACTATGGCTACACCTTC
>TRBJ2-7|NA|TRBV30|TRBD1
CAWTRDRGLYEQYF
TGTGCCTGGACCCGGGACAGGGGATTATACGAGCAGTACTTC
>TRBJ1-4|NA|TRBV29-1|NA
CSVLKDTTNEKLFF
TGCAGCGTTCTCAAAGACACAACTAATGAAAAACTGTTTTTT
>TRBJ2-1|NA|TRBV11-3|NA
CASSFSAGSSYNEQFF
TGTGCCAGCAGCTTTTCGGCGGGAAGCTCCTACAATGAGCAGTTCTTC
>TRBJ2-1|few|TRBV5-1|TRBD2
CASSLVPSGDYNEQFF
TGCGCCAGCAGCTTGGTTCCTAGCGGGGATTACAATGAGCAGTTCTTC
>TRBJ2-1|once|TRBV5-1|TRBD1
CASSLTGGYNEQFF
TGCGCCAGCAGCTTAACAGGGGGATACAATGAGCAGTTCTTC
>TRBJ2-7|NA|TRBV11-2|TRBD2
CASSLGTSGSYEQYF
TGTGCCAGCAGCTTAGGAACTAGCGGGAGTTACGAGCAGTACTTC
>TRBJ2-2|NA|TRBV2|NA
CASSISSSLSTGELFF
TGTGCCAGCAGTATTTCATCTAGCCTGTCCACCGGGGAGCTGTTTTTT
>TRBJ2-7|few|TRBV11-3|TRBD1
CASSPRDRAYEQYF
TGTGCCAGCAGCCCAAGGGACAGGGCCTACGAGCAGTACTTC